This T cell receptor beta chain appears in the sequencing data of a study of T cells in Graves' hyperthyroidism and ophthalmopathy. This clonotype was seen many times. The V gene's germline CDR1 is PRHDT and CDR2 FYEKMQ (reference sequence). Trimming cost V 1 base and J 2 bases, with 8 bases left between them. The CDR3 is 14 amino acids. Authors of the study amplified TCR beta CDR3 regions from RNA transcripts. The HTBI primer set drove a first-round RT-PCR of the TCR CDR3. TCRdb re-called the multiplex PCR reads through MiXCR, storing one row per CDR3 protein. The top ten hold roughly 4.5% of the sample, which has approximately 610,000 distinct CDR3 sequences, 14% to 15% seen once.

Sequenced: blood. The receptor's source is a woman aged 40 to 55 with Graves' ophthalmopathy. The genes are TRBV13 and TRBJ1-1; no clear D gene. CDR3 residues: CASSLARPNTEAFF. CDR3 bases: TGTGCCAGCAGCTTAGCCCGACCTAACACTGAAGCTTTCTTT.